Listed below are T cell receptor beta chains from one sample, sequenced in a study of graft-versus-host responses after intestinal transplantation. Using immunoSEQ multiplex PCR, the repertoire was profiled, and TCRdb retains in-frame clones only, with some absent. The sample records tens of thousands of clones, less than 95% being singletons. The material was PBMCs, obtained 662 days after intestinal transplant. Every receptor here comes from a human patient who received an intestinal transplant, so some T cells may come from the graft donor. Each CDR3 is given without its conserved first and last residue. Rows give clone size only sometimes, using once, few, many, or a class for an expanded clone.

clone_size	v_call	j_call	cdr3_aa
.	TRBV7-2	TRBJ1-1	ASSTLGQDTEAF
once	TRBV27	TRBJ2-3	ASSLGGFTDTQY
.	TRBV5-5	TRBJ2-3	ASTRWSSGTDTQY
.	TRBV6-5	TRBJ2-5	ASSGGVTQY
.	TRBV7-9	TRBJ2-3	ASSYSGGNTDTQY
.	TRBV18	TRBJ1-1	ASSPVGSADTEAF
once	TRBV7-6	TRBJ2-1	ASSFSGGYNEQF
once	TRBV5-1	TRBJ2-3	ASFRTSGVSTDTQY
.	TRBV21-1	TRBJ1-2	ASSKAIRNYGYT
.	TRBV6-6	TRBJ1-4	ASGITSVNEKLF
.	TRBV5-1	TRBJ2-3	ASSHRQGGTDTQY
few	TRBV18	TRBJ1-3	ASSPTGYGSGNTIY
.	TRBV5-5	TRBJ2-1	ASSRSPGVGDEQF
.	TRBV5-1	TRBJ2-1	ASSSVLGDEQF
.	TRBV6-5	TRBJ2-5	ASSYPYQETQY
.	TRBV5-6	TRBJ1-3	ASSLRAVQNTIY
.	TRBV6-6	TRBJ1-4	ASSRENEKLF
few	TRBV5-5	TRBJ2-3	ASSLWTGPDTQY
.	TRBV6-5	TRBJ2-5	ASSRLAGGQETQY
.	TRBV27	TRBJ2-5	ASSPTGSGTQY
.	TRBV27	TRBJ2-1	ASSSEGATYNEQF
.	TRBV9	TRBJ1-1	ASSVVGRTEAF
.	TRBV19	TRBJ1-1	ASSRSGGWATSRMAF
once	TRBV19	TRBJ2-2	ATQRGPANTGELF
.	TRBV2	TRBJ1-5	ASSGGTIDQPQH
.	TRBV6-1	TRBJ2-7	ASSELAGSSYEQY
.	TRBV7-8	TRBJ1-1	ASSFYGQMNTEAF
.	TRBV4-1	TRBJ1-5	ASSGGNQPQH
.	TRBV5-4	TRBJ2-1	ASSQRLSGSYNEQF
.	TRBV28	TRBJ2-7	ASSFSDGATYEQY
.	TRBV19	TRBJ2-1	ASTSVSYNEQF
.	TRBV6-6	TRBJ1-5	ASSYGHLQPQH
once	TRBV5-1	TRBJ2-5	ASSGTSGGAETQY
.	TRBV7-6	TRBJ2-2	ASSLLAGAGELF
.	TRBV7-8	TRBJ2-5	AVGTATGIGETQY
once	TRBV9	TRBJ1-1	ASSVAGVHTEAF
.	TRBV27	TRBJ2-1	ASSWTRNNEQF
.	TRBV7-8	TRBJ1-5	ASGGWEDGNQPQH
.	TRBV19	TRBJ2-5	ASSPRIAWGGRETQY
few	TRBV6-5	TRBJ1-1	ASSSHLGNTEAF